The clone carrying this TCR beta chain was observed at least ten times. Its matching antigen is unknown. This sample's time point: newly diagnosed GD, antithyroid drugs for less than 3 months. RNA isolated from PBMCs was used to make the TCR library. Staff took approximately 10 milliliters of peripheral blood and put it into EDTA tubes. This sample is drawn from a study of regulatory T cells in long-lasting Graves disease. Overall study results and limits: With persistent disease, TRBV28, TRBJ1-2 and TRBJ2-5 were the favored segments.

Arm-PCR of CDR3 regions and iRepertoire HTBI primers were used to build TCR beta libraries. Per the original data handling: Analysis of the samples identified roughly 62 TRBV and 12 to 15 TRBJ segments. TCRdb reanalysed the multiplex PCR reads using MiXCR and keeps one entry per CDR3 protein. What appears here as the V and J calls and clone size reflects TCRdb's work, not the paper's. The top ten hold 20% to 30% of the sample, which has about 530,000 distinct CDR3 sequences, 15% to 20% seen once. The V segment lost 6 bases and the J segment 9 bases; nucleotides outside the gene matches: 7. The germline V gene has CDR1 MNHEY and CDR2 SMNVEV (reference sequence). The CDR3 length is 14 residues. The sample was also reused in another study, on T cells in Graves' hyperthyroidism and ophthalmopathy.

The specimen was peripheral blood mononuclear cells (PBMCs), collected at new diagnosis, from a patient treated with antithyroid drugs. The chain is built from TRBV27 and TRBJ1-6, with TRBD1 identical over 8 bases. The TCR originated in a woman aged 35-65 years with Graves disease. Here the CDR3 reads CASRPTGALSPLHF. CDR3 nucleotide sequence: TGTGCCAGCAGGCCGACAGGGGCCCTTTCACCCCTCCACTTT.